This TCR beta chain was observed in a study of blood T cell repertoires in COVID-19. Germline V gene sequence: CDR1 SGHDT, CDR2 YYEEEE. After removal of 4 bases from V and 1 base from J, the junction contained 10 bases not matched to a gene. This CDR3 region has 16 residues. Clones were read by immunoSEQ multiplex PCR, and TCRdb kept only the in-frame ones, dropping some. The sample yields over 75,000 clones, 90% seen once. Sequenced: peripheral blood. V is TRBV5-6 and J is TRBJ2-5; TRBD2 matches at 7 bases. The receptor's source is a man aged 60 to 75 with acute or convalescent COVID-19. For the CDR3, the DNA is TGTGCCAGCAGCCTTAGGGAGGGTCAATTCCAAGAGACCCAGTACTTC. Amino acids: CASSLREGQFQETQYF. Filled out from reference TRBV5-6 and TRBJ2-5, the complete variable domain reads DAGVTQSPTHLIKTRGQQVTLRCSPKSGHDTVSWYQQALGQGPQFIFQYYEEEERQRGNFPDRFSGHQFPNYSSELNVNALLLGDSALYLCASSLREGQFQETQYFGPGTRLLVL.